A selection of T cell receptor beta chains follows, all from one sample in a study of cytomegalovirus exposure and HLA in healthy donors. The data were produced by immunoSEQ multiplex PCR, yet TCRdb's version contains in-frame clones alone and is incomplete. The table records around 99,000 clones, approximately 80% of them present only once. Sequenced material: PBMCs. All receptors come from a male donor in good health and CMV-seronegative. Each CDR3 is given with its conserved first and last residue. Fields, in order: CDR3 length, V gene, D gene, clone size, J gene, CDR3 DNA, CDR3 protein. The D gene is left open where the match is weak. Clone size, where shown, is once, few, many, or a class for clones that have expanded.

cdr3_length: 13
v_call: TRBV28
d_call: .
clone_size: .
j_call: TRBJ1-1
cdr3_nt: TGTGCCAGCCTGCAGGATATGAACACTGAAGCTTTCTTT
cdr3_aa: CASLQDMNTEAFF

cdr3_length: 16
v_call: TRBV19
d_call: TRBD2
clone_size: .
j_call: TRBJ2-7
cdr3_nt: TGTGCCAGTAGTGCGACTAGCGGGAGAGGGACCTACGAGCAGTACTTC
cdr3_aa: CASSATSGRGTYEQYF

cdr3_length: 14
v_call: TRBV7-2
d_call: .
clone_size: .
j_call: TRBJ2-3
cdr3_nt: TGTGCCAGCAGCCCGACAGGATCCACGAGTACGCAGTATTTT
cdr3_aa: CASSPTGSTSTQYF

cdr3_length: 17
v_call: TRBV4-1
d_call: TRBD2
clone_size: .
j_call: TRBJ2-1
cdr3_nt: TGCGCCAGCAGCCAAGAAACTAGCGGGATTGTACGCAATGAGCAGTTCTTC
cdr3_aa: CASSQETSGIVRNEQFF

cdr3_length: 14
v_call: TRBV29-1
d_call: TRBD2
clone_size: .
j_call: TRBJ2-5
cdr3_nt: TGCAGCGGCGTCCCGGGACTAGCGAAAGAGACCCAGTACTTC
cdr3_aa: CSGVPGLAKETQYF

cdr3_length: 15
v_call: TRBV18
d_call: .
clone_size: .
j_call: TRBJ1-2
cdr3_nt: TGTGCCAGCTCACCCCTTAGAGCAGGGAACTATGGCTACACCTTC
cdr3_aa: CASSPLRAGNYGYTF

cdr3_length: 12
v_call: TRBV30
d_call: .
clone_size: few
j_call: TRBJ1-2
cdr3_nt: TGTGCCTGGGGAAGACAGCACTATGGCTACACCTTC
cdr3_aa: CAWGRQHYGYTF

cdr3_length: 14
v_call: TRBV11-2
d_call: .
clone_size: .
j_call: TRBJ2-7
cdr3_nt: TGTGCCAGCAGCTTAGGTGCCAGGACCTACGAGCAGTACTTC
cdr3_aa: CASSLGARTYEQYF

cdr3_length: 15
v_call: TRBV9
d_call: TRBD2
clone_size: .
j_call: TRBJ2-3
cdr3_nt: TGTGCCAGCAGCGAAACTAGCGGGAGCTCAGATACGCAGTATTTT
cdr3_aa: CASSETSGSSDTQYF

cdr3_length: 13
v_call: TRBV10-1
d_call: TRBD1
clone_size: .
j_call: TRBJ2-7
cdr3_nt: TGCGCCAGCAGTCCAGGGGGCTCCTACGAGCAGTACTTC
cdr3_aa: CASSPGGSYEQYF

cdr3_length: 15
v_call: TRBV6-4
d_call: TRBD2
clone_size: few
j_call: TRBJ2-1
cdr3_nt: TGTGCCGCCAGCAGTGGGTCTAGCGGGAGTAATGAGCAGTTCTTC
cdr3_aa: CAASSGSSGSNEQFF

cdr3_length: 15
v_call: TRBV28
d_call: .
clone_size: .
j_call: TRBJ2-4
cdr3_nt: TGTGCCAGCAGTCCACAGGGTCTAGCCAAAAACATTCAGTACTTC
cdr3_aa: CASSPQGLAKNIQYF

cdr3_length: 13
v_call: TRBV5-4
d_call: TRBD1
clone_size: .
j_call: TRBJ1-2
cdr3_nt: TGTGCCAGCAGCGGGACAGGGGGGTATGGCTACACCTTC
cdr3_aa: CASSGTGGYGYTF

cdr3_length: 14
v_call: TRBV5-1
d_call: .
clone_size: .
j_call: TRBJ2-1
cdr3_nt: TGCGCCAGCAGCTTGGGAATGGAAACGGGGAAGCAGTTCTTC
cdr3_aa: CASSLGMETGKQFF

cdr3_length: 15
v_call: TRBV19
d_call: .
clone_size: .
j_call: TRBJ2-7
cdr3_nt: TGTGCCAGTAGTATAGTAACAGATAGGGGCTACGAGCAGTACTTC
cdr3_aa: CASSIVTDRGYEQYF

cdr3_length: 17
v_call: TRBV2
d_call: TRBD2
clone_size: .
j_call: TRBJ2-1
cdr3_nt: TGTGCCAGCAGTGAAGCTCTGCGGGGGGGTACCTACAATGAGCAGTTCTTC
cdr3_aa: CASSEALRGGTYNEQFF

cdr3_length: 16
v_call: TRBV30
d_call: .
clone_size: .
j_call: TRBJ2-2
cdr3_nt: TGTGCCTGGAGTGGGAGGGGGGGACCGAACACCGGGGAGCTGTTTTTT
cdr3_aa: CAWSGRGGPNTGELFF

cdr3_length: 15
v_call: TRBV11-2
d_call: .
clone_size: .
j_call: TRBJ2-7
cdr3_nt: TGTGCCAGCAGCTTATCGAACGGCCCGGGCTACGAGCAGTACTTC
cdr3_aa: CASSLSNGPGYEQYF

cdr3_length: 13
v_call: TRBV30
d_call: TRBD1
clone_size: .
j_call: TRBJ2-7
cdr3_nt: TGTGCCTGTAATACCGGACAGGTCGGCGAGCAGTACTTC
cdr3_aa: CACNTGQVGEQYF

cdr3_length: 14
v_call: TRBV19
d_call: .
clone_size: .
j_call: TRBJ1-5
cdr3_nt: TGTGCCAGTAGTATAAGGCAGGGTGATCAGCCCCAGCATTTT
cdr3_aa: CASSIRQGDQPQHF

cdr3_length: 14
v_call: TRBV5-6
d_call: TRBD2
clone_size: .
j_call: TRBJ2-1
cdr3_nt: TGCGCCAGCAGCTTGGGACTAGCGAATCTTGAGCAGTTCTTC
cdr3_aa: CASSLGLANLEQFF

cdr3_length: 14
v_call: TRBV5-6
d_call: .
clone_size: .
j_call: TRBJ1-6
cdr3_nt: TGTGCCAGCAGATTCCAGGTGTATAATTCACCCCTCCACTTT
cdr3_aa: CASRFQVYNSPLHF

cdr3_length: 18
v_call: TRBV27
d_call: TRBD1
clone_size: few
j_call: TRBJ2-6
cdr3_nt: TGTGCCAGCAGTACGACAGGGTTCCAATACTCTGGGGCCAACGTCCTGACTTTC
cdr3_aa: CASSTTGFQYSGANVLTF

cdr3_length: 18
v_call: TRBV29-1
d_call: TRBD2
clone_size: .
j_call: TRBJ2-6
cdr3_nt: TGCAGCGTTGAAGATCGGACTAGCGCGAGCTCTGGGGCCAACGTCCTGACTTTC
cdr3_aa: CSVEDRTSASSGANVLTF

cdr3_length: 13
v_call: TRBV5-1
d_call: .
clone_size: .
j_call: TRBJ2-1
cdr3_nt: TGCGCCAGCAGCCGTGAGACTTACAATGAGCAGTTCTTC
cdr3_aa: CASSRETYNEQFF

cdr3_length: 15
v_call: TRBV5-1
d_call: TRBD2
clone_size: .
j_call: TRBJ2-1
cdr3_nt: TGCGCCAGCAGCCCCGAGCGGGACTCCTACAATGAGCAGTTCTTC
cdr3_aa: CASSPERDSYNEQFF

cdr3_length: 12
v_call: TRBV19
d_call: .
clone_size: few
j_call: TRBJ1-1
cdr3_nt: TGTGCCAGTAGTAGAGGCGGCCCTGAAGCTTTCTTT
cdr3_aa: CASSRGGPEAFF

cdr3_length: 13
v_call: TRBV18
d_call: .
clone_size: .
j_call: TRBJ2-6
cdr3_nt: TGTGCCAGCTCACCCACTGGGGCCAACGTCCTGACTTTC
cdr3_aa: CASSPTGANVLTF

cdr3_length: 15
v_call: TRBV9
d_call: TRBD2
clone_size: .
j_call: TRBJ2-1
cdr3_nt: TGTGCCAGCAGCGTTACTAGCGGGAGTAGCAATGAGCAGTTCTTC
cdr3_aa: CASSVTSGSSNEQFF

cdr3_length: 14
v_call: TRBV6-4
d_call: .
clone_size: .
j_call: TRBJ2-3
cdr3_nt: TGTGCCAGCAGTGACGGCGGGAGCACAGATACGCAGTATTTT
cdr3_aa: CASSDGGSTDTQYF

cdr3_length: 15
v_call: TRBV27
d_call: .
clone_size: .
j_call: TRBJ1-1
cdr3_nt: TGTGCCAGCAGTTTAACCGGGAGATCGAACACTGAAGCTTTCTTT
cdr3_aa: CASSLTGRSNTEAFF

cdr3_length: 16
v_call: TRBV7-8
d_call: TRBD1
clone_size: few
j_call: TRBJ1-5
cdr3_nt: TGTGCCAGCAGCTTAGTTGGAGGACAGGGGAATCAGCCCCAGCATTTT
cdr3_aa: CASSLVGGQGNQPQHF

cdr3_length: 13
v_call: TRBV27
d_call: .
clone_size: .
j_call: TRBJ2-2
cdr3_nt: TGTGCCAGCATAGAGAGGAACACCGGGGAGCTGTTTTTT
cdr3_aa: CASIERNTGELFF

cdr3_length: 14
v_call: TRBV6-1
d_call: .
clone_size: .
j_call: TRBJ1-5
cdr3_nt: TGTGCCAGCAGTGAATTTCCCGGGGTTCAGTCCCAGCATTTT
cdr3_aa: CASSEFPGVQSQHF

cdr3_length: 13
v_call: TRBV25-1
d_call: .
clone_size: .
j_call: TRBJ2-1
cdr3_nt: TGTGCCAGCAGTGAACCCACATACAATGAGCAGTTCTTC
cdr3_aa: CASSEPTYNEQFF

cdr3_length: 15
v_call: TRBV4-1
d_call: TRBD1
clone_size: .
j_call: TRBJ2-3
cdr3_nt: TGCGCCAGCAGCCCGACAGGGGCGAGCACAGATACGCAGTATTTT
cdr3_aa: CASSPTGASTDTQYF

cdr3_length: 13
v_call: TRBV27
d_call: TRBD2
clone_size: .
j_call: TRBJ2-7
cdr3_nt: TGTGCCAGCAGTTTAAAGGTAGCGGGCGAGCAGTACTTC
cdr3_aa: CASSLKVAGEQYF

cdr3_length: 13
v_call: TRBV5-5
d_call: .
clone_size: .
j_call: TRBJ2-7
cdr3_nt: TGTGCCAGCAGCTCGGTACTAGCCTACGAGCAGTACTTC
cdr3_aa: CASSSVLAYEQYF

cdr3_length: 15
v_call: TRBV5-4
d_call: .
clone_size: .
j_call: TRBJ2-7
cdr3_nt: TGTGCCAGCAGCTTGGCCGGGCAGGGTTTGGGAGAGCAGTACTTC
cdr3_aa: CASSLAGQGLGEQYF

cdr3_length: 13
v_call: TRBV27
d_call: .
clone_size: .
j_call: TRBJ2-7
cdr3_nt: TGTGCCAGCAGTTTATCGTTGGGCTACGAGCAGTACTTC
cdr3_aa: CASSLSLGYEQYF

cdr3_length: 16
v_call: TRBV5-6
d_call: TRBD1
clone_size: few
j_call: TRBJ1-5
cdr3_nt: TGTGCCAGCAGCCGCCGGACAGGGTTTTATGGGCAGCCCCAGCATTTT
cdr3_aa: CASSRRTGFYGQPQHF

cdr3_length: 14
v_call: TRBV5-6
d_call: TRBD1
clone_size: .
j_call: TRBJ2-5
cdr3_nt: TGTGCCAGCAGCTGGGGGACAGACAAAGAGACCCAGTACTTC
cdr3_aa: CASSWGTDKETQYF

cdr3_length: 13
v_call: TRBV28
d_call: .
clone_size: few
j_call: TRBJ1-1
cdr3_nt: TGTGCCAGCAGTCCAGATTTGAACACTGAAGCTTTCTTT
cdr3_aa: CASSPDLNTEAFF

cdr3_length: 17
v_call: TRBV27
d_call: TRBD2
clone_size: .
j_call: TRBJ2-7
cdr3_nt: TGTGCCAGCAGTCAGAACGGACTAGCGCTGGTCTCCTACGAGCAGTACTTC
cdr3_aa: CASSQNGLALVSYEQYF

cdr3_length: 16
v_call: TRBV4-1
d_call: .
clone_size: many
j_call: TRBJ1-5
cdr3_nt: TGCGCCAGCAGCCAAGAACCGGTAAATAGCAATCAGCCCCAGCATTTT
cdr3_aa: CASSQEPVNSNQPQHF

cdr3_length: 14
v_call: TRBV27
d_call: .
clone_size: .
j_call: TRBJ1-3
cdr3_nt: TGTGCCAGCAGTTTAGCGGGCGAGGGAAACACCATATATTTT
cdr3_aa: CASSLAGEGNTIYF

cdr3_length: 15
v_call: TRBV5-6
d_call: TRBD1
clone_size: .
j_call: TRBJ2-3
cdr3_nt: TGTGCCAGCAGAACAGGACAGGTTAGCACAGATACGCAGTATTTT
cdr3_aa: CASRTGQVSTDTQYF

cdr3_length: 16
v_call: TRBV19
d_call: .
clone_size: .
j_call: TRBJ1-2
cdr3_nt: TGTGCCAGTAGTCCCCTGGGGAGGGGCGTCCACTATGGCTACACCTTC
cdr3_aa: CASSPLGRGVHYGYTF

cdr3_length: 15
v_call: TRBV19
d_call: .
clone_size: .
j_call: TRBJ1-4
cdr3_nt: TGTGCCAGTCTCACATCAGGGGCGGCTAATGAAAAACTGTTTTTT
cdr3_aa: CASLTSGAANEKLFF

cdr3_length: 13
v_call: TRBV5-4
d_call: TRBD1
clone_size: .
j_call: TRBJ1-2
cdr3_nt: TGTGCCAGCATGTATCAGGGGGCGCATGGCTACACCTTC
cdr3_aa: CASMYQGAHGYTF